Each of the 19 T cell receptor beta chains below was sequenced from the same sample in a study of graft-versus-host responses after intestinal transplantation. Clones were sequenced by immunoSEQ multiplex PCR, and TCRdb holds only the in-frame ones, with some missing. Of about 97,000 clones in the sample, 80% to 95% were seen once. Source: PBMCs, taken roughly 68 weeks after intestinal transplant. All receptors come from a human patient who received an intestinal transplant, so some T cells may come from the graft donor.

V gene TRBV5-1 combines with J gene TRBJ2-2; 7 positions match TRBD2. CDR3 length: 15 residues. Germline assignment: CDR1 SGHRS and CDR2 YFSETQ. V was clipped by 2 bases and J by 7 bases; unmatched bases: 8. CDR3 in amino acids: CASSLPGGSGGELFF. The CDR3 coding sequence is TGCGCCAGCAGCTTACCGGGGGGAAGTGGCGGGGAGCTGTTTTTT.

This chain joins TRBV18 and TRBJ1-4; D not resolved. Germline CDR1 is KGHSH and CDR2 is LQKENI. CDR3 length: 15 residues. V was pared by 3 bases and J by 2 bases, with 10 bases between. CDR3 sequence (DNA): TGTGCCAGCTCACCCGACCTGGGGACTAATGAAAAACTGTTTTTT. Translation gives CASSPDLGTNEKLFF.

The chain couples TRBV11-2 to TRBJ2-1; 7 nucleotides match TRBD2. This CDR3 is built from 13 residues. Looked up from germline, CDR1 is SGHAT and CDR2 is FQNNGV. V was pared by 0 bases and J by 8 bases, with 1 base of the junction left unmatched. This CDR3 reads CASSLDRGDEQFF. DNA for the CDR3: TGTGCCAGCAGCTTAGATCGGGGGGATGAGCAGTTCTTC.

V is TRBV29-1 and J is TRBJ2-7, with 11 bases lining up with TRBD1. Trimming removed 7 bases from V and 5 bases from J; junction bases left unmatched: 7. Germline V gene data show CDR1 as SQVTM and CDR2 as ANQGSEA. The CDR3 length is 13 residues. The CDR3 sequence is CSARGQGVHEQYF. The CDR3 coding sequence is TGCAGCGCCCGGGGACAGGGGGTCCACGAGCAGTACTTC.

The V and J genes are TRBV6-5 and TRBJ1-1; D is uncertain. The CDR3 runs to 11 residues. Deletions cut 6 bases from V and 4 bases from J, with 6 bases between. The V gene's germline CDR1 is MNHEY and CDR2 SVGAGI. This CDR3 reads CASRTLTEAFF. The CDR3 DNA follows: TGTGCCAGCAGGACCCTCACTGAAGCTTTCTTT.

This clone was picked up one time. This chain links TRBV4-1 with TRBJ2-6; tentative D call: TRBD1 (5 bases). V gave up 1 base and J gave up 0 bases, with 16 bases separating them. The CDR3 length is 19 residues. Germline values: CDR1 MGHRA, CDR2 YSYEKL. This CDR3 reads CASSQVSAGSYSGANVLTF. The CDR3, as DNA: TGCGCCAGCAGCCAAGTGTCGGCAGGGTCCTACTCTGGGGCCAACGTCCTGACTTTC.

This clone was seen only once. V gene TRBV6-5 combines with J gene TRBJ1-2; D may be TRBD1 (6 bases). Germline CDR1 MNHEY, CDR2 SVGAGI. Trimming took 0 bases from V and 5 from J, leaving 10 bases between them. CDR3 length: 14 residues. The CDR3, as DNA: TGTGCCAGCAGTTACTCTTTAGGGGGATATGGCTACACCTTC. This gives the protein CASSYSLGGYGYTF.

The rearrangement links TRBV2 to TRBJ2-5; D gene unclear. The end of the DNA fits TRBJ2-7 better, so the J call may be wrong. This CDR3 contains 13 residues. The germline V gene has CDR1 SNHLY and CDR2 FYNNEI. The CDR3: CASSGPPSYEQYF. The DNA of the CDR3 is TGTGCCAGCAGTGGACCCCCCAGCTACGAGCAGTACTTC.

The V gene is TRBV29-1, the J gene TRBJ2-2, with D unclear. V lost 0 bases, J lost 7 bases, and 6 bases lay in between. The CDR3 consists of 12 residues. Germline V gene lookup returns CDR1 SQVTM and CDR2 ANQGSEA. CDR3 loop: CSVEDGGGELFF. As DNA, the CDR3 is TGCAGCGTTGAAGACGGTGGCGGGGAGCTGTTTTTT.

The gene calls are TRBV5-1 and TRBJ2-7; D not certain. Germline V gene lookup returns CDR1 SGHRS and CDR2 YFSETQ. CDR3 length: 14 amino acids. V was cut by 3 bases and J by 2 bases, with 12 bases left in between. Here the CDR3 reads CASSSSEKPYEQYF. CDR3 sequence (DNA): TGCGCCAGCAGCTCGTCAGAGAAGCCCTACGAGCAGTACTTC.

This chain joins TRBV7-9 and TRBJ2-1; TRBD2 matches 13 bases. CDR3 size: 15 residues. The V gene end was trimmed by 5 bases and the J gene end by 6 bases; junction bases not matched to a gene: 4. Germline CDR1 and CDR2: SEHNR and FQNEAQ (reference sequence). The CDR3 sequence is CASSPGLAGSNEQFF. Written as DNA, the CDR3 is TGTGCCAGCAGCCCGGGACTAGCGGGGAGCAATGAGCAGTTCTTC.

This chain connects TRBV7-6 to TRBJ2-2; D perhaps matches TRBD2 (6 bases). Germline assignment: CDR1 SGHVS and CDR2 FNYEAQ. Trimming cost V 1 base and J 4 bases, with 7 bases left between them. The CDR3 spans 14 residues. CDR3 protein: CASSLVGGTGELFF. Written as DNA, the CDR3 is TGTGCCAGCAGCTTAGTGGGGGGCACCGGGGAGCTGTTTTTT.

This clone was found once. V is TRBV11-2 and J is TRBJ1-5; TRBD1 matches at 10 bases. V lost 5 bases to trimming and J lost 6 bases; unmatched junction nucleotides: 7. CDR3 length: 15 amino acids. CDR1 is SGHAT, CDR2 FQNNGV, per germline. The CDR3, as DNA: TGTGCCAGCAGCCGGACAGGGGGGCAGAGTCAGCCCCAGCATTTT. It yields the protein CASSRTGGQSQPQHF.

The CDR3 sequence: CAELGTSAYEQYF. The CDR3 DNA follows: TGCGCGGAACTCGGGACTAGCGCCTACGAGCAGTACTTC. The chain uses TRBV10-1 and TRBJ2-7, with TRBD2 identical over 10 bases. The germline CDR1 and CDR2 sequences are WNHNN and SYGVQD (reference sequence). The CDR3 runs to 13 residues.

V and J are TRBV29-1 and TRBJ1-2; D ambiguous. Germline V gene data show CDR1 as SQVTM and CDR2 as ANQGSEA. CDR3 length: 11 residues. Trimming stripped 4 bases from V and 3 bases from J, with 6 bases between. Here the CDR3 reads CSVAKDYGYTF. CDR3 nucleotide sequence: TGCAGCGTTGCGAAGGACTATGGCTACACCTTC.

This chain joins TRBV9 and TRBJ1-3; weak D call: TRBD1 (5 bases). CDR1 and CDR2 from the germline V gene are SGDLS and YYNGEE. Trimming stripped 3 bases from V and 0 bases from J, with 7 bases between. The CDR3 has 14 amino acids. CDR3 in DNA: TGTGCCAGCAGCGCGGGGGGCTCTGGAAACACCATATATTTT. This translates into CASSAGGSGNTIYF.

V is TRBV27 and J is TRBJ1-1; TRBD1 matches at 7 bases. Losses at the gene ends were 6 bases for V and 1 base for J; bases not matched to a gene: 11. Germline V gives CDR1 MNHEY, CDR2 SMNVEV (reference sequence). The CDR3 has 16 amino acids. The CDR3 nucleotides are TGTGCCAGCAGGGACAGGCACCGAGGGAGGAACACTGAAGCTTTCTTT. Translated, it gives CASRDRHRGRNTEAFF.

This clone was picked up a small number of times. This sequence joins TRBV15 and TRBJ1-5; D is uncertain. The CDR3 is made up of 17 amino acids. Germline V gene lookup returns CDR1 LNHNV and CDR2 YYDKDF (reference sequence). V shed 0 bases and J shed 3 bases, with 15 bases lying between them. In DNA form, the CDR3 reads TGTGCCACCAGCAGAGATTTAGGCAGTTGGGACAATCAGCCCCAGCATTTT. It yields the protein CATSRDLGSWDNQPQHF.

This chain links TRBV7-9 with TRBJ1-5; possible D gene TRBD1, 5 bases. The CDR3 consists of 14 residues. From germline, CDR1 is SEHNR and CDR2 FQNEAQ (reference sequence). V lost 5 bases to trimming and J lost 4 bases, with 12 bases between them. In nucleotides, the CDR3 is TGTGCCAGCAGCCCCATGGGGGGTAATCAGCCCCAGCATTTT. Translating gives CASSPMGGNQPQHF.